These T cell receptor beta chains were read from a single sample in a study of Ad26.COV2.S vaccination and SARS-CoV-2 variants. Sequenced by immunoSEQ multiplex PCR; TCRdb stores in-frame clones only, minus some. Of just over 350,000 clones listed, roughly 85% are singletons. The specimen was peripheral blood, collected in a trial of Ad26.COV2.S vaccine versus placebo. All receptors derive from a person between 18 and 60 years old who received the Ad26.COV2.S COVID-19 vaccine or a placebo. Both conserved end residues are part of each CDR3. The D gene is left open where the match is weak. The size entry is marked missing in some rows and otherwise reads once, few, many or a size class.

clone size: .; J gene: TRBJ2-7; D gene: TRBD2; V gene: TRBV29-1; CDR3 DNA: TGCAGCGCCTCGCCACTAGCGGGAGGAAGCGAGCAGTACTTC; CDR3 protein: CSASPLAGGSEQYF
clone size: .; J gene: TRBJ1-6; D gene: .; V gene: TRBV5-1; CDR3 DNA: TGCGCCAGCAGCTTGGTTGGGGCTGGTTCACCCCTCCACTTT; CDR3 protein: CASSLVGAGSPLHF
clone size: once; J gene: TRBJ2-7; D gene: TRBD2; V gene: TRBV6-5; CDR3 DNA: TGTGCCAGCAGTTCCCCGGGGGGGTACGAGCAGTACTTC; CDR3 protein: CASSSPGGYEQYF
clone size: .; J gene: TRBJ2-7; D gene: .; V gene: TRBV18; CDR3 DNA: TGTGCCAGCTCCCCGGGGGCTGGGTTGTACGAGCAGTACTTC; CDR3 protein: CASSPGAGLYEQYF
clone size: once; J gene: TRBJ1-1; D gene: .; V gene: TRBV2; CDR3 DNA: TGTGCCAGCAGGGTGACAGGGAACACTGAAGCTTTCTTT; CDR3 protein: CASRVTGNTEAFF
clone size: .; J gene: TRBJ1-2; D gene: .; V gene: TRBV6-5; CDR3 DNA: TGTGCCAGCACTGGAATAGTGACAGCCTACTATGGCTACACCTTC; CDR3 protein: CASTGIVTAYYGYTF
clone size: .; J gene: TRBJ1-5; D gene: TRBD1; V gene: TRBV15; CDR3 DNA: TGTGCCACCAGCAGAGGGGGTGACAGGGGGCGCAGTCAGCCCCAGCATTTT; CDR3 protein: CATSRGGDRGRSQPQHF
clone size: .; J gene: TRBJ2-2; D gene: TRBD2; V gene: TRBV7-2; CDR3 DNA: TGTGCCAGCAGCTTAATGCGGGGGACCAACACCGGGGAGCTGTTTTTT; CDR3 protein: CASSLMRGTNTGELFF
clone size: .; J gene: TRBJ1-1; D gene: .; V gene: TRBV11-2; CDR3 DNA: TGTGCCAGCACCCTCCAAGGGTCGGGGACTGAAGCTTTCTTT; CDR3 protein: CASTLQGSGTEAFF
clone size: .; J gene: TRBJ2-7; D gene: TRBD1; V gene: TRBV11-2; CDR3 DNA: TGTGCCAGCAGCTCACAGGGGGCACACTCCTACGAGCAGTACTTC; CDR3 protein: CASSSQGAHSYEQYF
clone size: .; J gene: TRBJ1-3; D gene: .; V gene: TRBV19; CDR3 DNA: TGTGCCAGTAGTCGGCCCAGCTCTGGAAACACCATATATTTT; CDR3 protein: CASSRPSSGNTIYF
clone size: .; J gene: TRBJ2-5; D gene: TRBD1; V gene: TRBV9; CDR3 DNA: TGTGCCAGCAGCGTACGGGTCCAGGGGGCTACGGAGACCCAGTACTTC; CDR3 protein: CASSVRVQGATETQYF
clone size: .; J gene: TRBJ2-7; D gene: TRBD1; V gene: TRBV7-2; CDR3 DNA: TGTGCCAGCAGCGAGGACAGGGGGCGGTACGAGCAGTACTTC; CDR3 protein: CASSEDRGRYEQYF
clone size: .; J gene: TRBJ2-1; D gene: .; V gene: TRBV6-5; CDR3 DNA: TGTGCCAGCAGACCCCCAATCGGCCTCGTCGGGGAGTTCTTC; CDR3 protein: CASRPPIGLVGEFF
clone size: .; J gene: TRBJ2-3; D gene: .; V gene: TRBV5-4; CDR3 DNA: TGTGCCAGCAGCCCGAGGGGATATCGAGGCACAGATACGCAGTATTTT; CDR3 protein: CASSPRGYRGTDTQYF
clone size: .; J gene: TRBJ2-3; D gene: .; V gene: TRBV11-2; CDR3 DNA: TGTGCCAGCAGCTTCACAGGGTTGGCAGATACGCAGTATTTT; CDR3 protein: CASSFTGLADTQYF